This TCR beta chain was recovered during a study of glioma-infiltrating T cells. For this clonotype: Its antigen remains unknown. A single base separates this from a much larger clone, so it may be a read error.

General study findings and limits: Tissue and blood shared very few CDR3 sequences. Above-expected tissue-blood divergence occurred in all gliomas, most in low-grade ones.

V shed 6 bases, J shed 7 bases, and the junction held 5 bases outside the gene matches. The germline CDR1 and CDR2 sequences are MNHNS and SASEGT. The CDR3 sequence is 12 residues long. Using RNA template, CDR3s of TCR alpha and beta were amplified with iRepertoire arm-PCR. Input was about 95-400 ng of tissue mRNA or PBMC total RNA. Via MiXCR, TCRdb re-called the multiplex PCR reads, giving one row per CDR3 protein. This table holds under 200,000 distinct CDR3 sequences, 43% found once. The V and J genes are TRBV6-1 and TRBJ2-5; 7 bases match TRBD1. Sequencing used glioma tissue, nonneoplastic brain tissue, or PBMCs (not recorded which). The TCR originated in a human donor with low-grade glioma or glioblastoma, undergoing nonglioma brain surgery, or in good health (not recorded which). This CDR3 reads CASSGTEGTQYF. Here the CDR3 DNA reads TGTGCCAGCAGCGGGACAGAAGGGACCCAGTACTTC.